The 15 T cell receptor beta chains presented below share a single source sample, sequenced in a study of blood T cell repertoires in COVID-19. Some clones are missing from TCRdb's copy, which holds only in-frame ones; the method was immunoSEQ multiplex PCR. The sample lists about 120,000 clones; 85% to 90% were seen once. The source material was peripheral blood. The source is a human donor with acute or convalescent COVID-19. The donor label of this sample is uncertain.

The V gene is TRBV7-3, the J gene TRBJ2-6; the match to TRBD2 covers 8 bases. The germline V gene encodes CDR1 SGHTA and CDR2 FQGTGA. Trimming at V came to 3 bases and at J to 7 bases, leaving 17 bases not matched to a gene. There are 19 residues in the CDR3. The CDR3 region is CASSFLPPSAGAGANVLTF. CDR3 bases: TGTGCCAGCAGCTTCCTACCCCCCTCAGCGGGGGCCGGAGCCAACGTCCTGACTTTC. Combining the CDR3 with reference TRBV7-3 and TRBJ2-6 gives the whole variable domain GAGVSQTPSNKVTEKGKYVELRCDPISGHTALYWYRQSLGQGPEFLIYFQGTGAADDSGLPNDRFFAVRPEGSVSTLKIQRTERGDSAVYLCASSFLPPSAGAGANVLTFGAGSRLTVL.

This clone was observed a few times. Additional DNA sequences in this sample encode the identical CDR3. The J gene is TRBJ1-4, the V gene TRBV7-2; a weak D match, TRBD1 (6 bases). CDR1 and CDR2 from the germline V gene are SGHTA and FQGNSA. This CDR3 is 14 amino acids long. Trimming took off 5 bases at V and 8 bases at J, with 15 bases between the two ends. CDR3 DNA sequence: TGTGCCAGCAGCCTCGCTGGGGGCCGGGAAAAACTGTTTTTT. Its protein product is CASSLAGGREKLFF. The full variable domain, rest sourced from reference TRBV7-2 and TRBJ1-4, is GAGVSQSPSNKVTEKGKDVELRCDPISGHTALYWYRQSLGQGLEFLIYFQGNSAPDKSGLPSDRFSAERTGGSVSTLTIQRTQQEDSAVYLCASSLAGGREKLFFGSGTQLSVL.

This chain uses TRBV19 with TRBJ1-5; 8 positions match TRBD1. Per germline, CDR1 LNHDA and CDR2 SQIVND (reference sequence). V lost 4 bases and J lost 1; bases outside the gene matches: 6. The CDR3 loop spans 16 amino acids. The CDR3 spells CASSNGQGRSNQPQHF. CDR3 DNA sequence: TGTGCCAGTAGTAACGGACAGGGAAGGAGCAATCAGCCCCAGCATTTT.

The chain has TRBV7-6 and TRBJ2-2, with TRBD1 matching over 8 bases. V shed 6 bases, J shed 0 bases, and the junction held 3 bases outside the gene matches. Germline CDR1 SGHVS, CDR2 FNYEAQ. This CDR3 spans 15 amino acids. The chain's CDR3 is CASSWTGPNTGELFF. CDR3 coding DNA: TGTGCCAGCAGTTGGACAGGGCCGAACACCGGGGAGCTGTTTTTT.

The chain employs TRBV7-3 and TRBJ2-3, with 9 nucleotides matching TRBD1. From germline, CDR1 is SGHTA and CDR2 FQGTGA. The V and J ends lost 5 bases and 0 bases, in that order; junction bases with no gene match: 3. The CDR3 contains 15 residues. The CDR3 loop is CASSGGTGSTDTQYF. The CDR3 DNA sequence: TGTGCCAGCAGCGGCGGGACAGGGAGCACAGATACGCAGTATTTT.

The chain uses TRBV5-1 and TRBJ2-3, with 7 bases identical to TRBD1. Germline values: CDR1 SGHRS, CDR2 YFSETQ. This CDR3 is 16 amino acids long. The ends lost 2 bases at V and 2 bases at J; junction bases unmatched: 8. The CDR3 DNA is TGCGCCAGCAGCTTTTACAGGGGATCCGACACAGATACGCAGTATTTT. Translated: CASSFYRGSDTDTQYF.

The rearrangement uses TRBV24-1 and TRBJ1-5; D might be TRBD1 (6 bases). Germline CDR1 reads KGHDR; CDR2 reads SFDVKD. The CDR3 has 16 residues. V lost 7 bases and J 0 bases, leaving 15 bases between the germline ends. The CDR3 reads CATSPRTVSSNQPQHF. CDR3 nucleotides: TGTGCCACCAGCCCACGGACAGTTTCTAGCAATCAGCCCCAGCATTTT.

The chain is built from TRBV12-3 or TRBV12-4 and TRBJ1-2; D may be TRBD1 (6 bases). CDR3 length: 12 residues. The ends were cut back, 3 bases at V and 7 bases at J, with 9 bases in the middle. The CDR3 coding sequence is TGTGCCAGCAGTTTTACAGGGAGTGGCTACACCTTC. It yields the protein CASSFTGSGYTF.

V gene TRBV19 combines with J gene TRBJ1-4; the D is unclear. V lost 6 bases and J 4 bases, leaving 18 bases between the germline ends. Germline assignment: CDR1 LNHDA and CDR2 SQIVND (reference sequence). The CDR3 runs 16 residues. CDR3 sequence reads: CASSSADPSLNEKLFF. CDR3 sequence (DNA): TGTGCCAGTAGCAGCGCCGACCCATCCCTTAATGAAAAACTGTTTTTT.

The genes are TRBV28 and TRBJ1-2; no clear D gene. Per the germline V gene, CDR1 is MDHEN and CDR2 is SYDVKM. V dropped 11 bases and J dropped 0 bases, with 16 bases sitting between them. The CDR3 is 14 amino acids. The chain's CDR3 is CAAEEKQANYGYTF. The CDR3 DNA reads as TGTGCCGCGGAGGAAAAACAAGCTAACTATGGCTACACCTTC.

This chain uses TRBV7-2 with TRBJ1-1; TRBD1 agrees at 8 bases. In germline, CDR1 is SGHTA, CDR2 FQGNSA. The CDR3 contains 11 residues. V lost 5 bases to trimming and J lost 11 bases; unmatched junction nucleotides: 4. CDR3 protein: CASSTGGRAFF. The CDR3 DNA is TGTGCCAGCAGCACAGGGGGAAGGGCTTTCTTT.

The chain couples TRBV6-5 to TRBJ2-3; 10 positions match TRBD2. The J segment lost 6 bases and the V segment lost 6 bases, leaving 6 bases of the junction unmatched. The CDR3 length is 14 residues. Germline CDR1 reads MNHEY; CDR2 reads SVGAGI. CDR3 region: CASRGLAGEDTQYF. The CDR3 DNA follows: TGTGCCAGCAGGGGCCTAGCGGGAGAGGATACGCAGTATTTT.

The V and J genes are TRBV7-2 and TRBJ2-2; 11 nucleotides match TRBD2. V lost 2 bases to trimming and J lost 1 base; unmatched junction nucleotides: 3. The CDR3 consists of 17 residues. Germline V gene data show CDR1 as SGHTA and CDR2 as FQGNSA. This chain's CDR3 is CASSLNGLAGNTGELFF. CDR3 DNA sequence: TGTGCCAGCAGCTTAAACGGACTAGCGGGGAACACCGGGGAGCTGTTTTTT. The whole variable domain, remainder taken from reference TRBV7-2 and TRBJ2-2, is GAGVSQSPSNKVTEKGKDVELRCDPISGHTALYWYRQSLGQGLEFLIYFQGNSAPDKSGLPSDRFSAERTGGSVSTLTIQRTQQEDSAVYLCASSLNGLAGNTGELFFGEGSRLTVL.

This sequence joins TRBV9 and TRBJ2-5; 7 bases line up with TRBD1. Per germline, CDR1 SGDLS and CDR2 YYNGEE. J lost 5 bases, V lost 4 bases, and 8 bases had no gene match. The CDR3 is 14 amino acids. The CDR3 coding sequence is TGTGCCAGCAGCCTGACAGGGTGGAGGGAGACCCAGTACTTC. Translated, it gives CASSLTGWRETQYF.

The chain carries TRBV2 and TRBJ2-1; 12 bases match TRBD2. The CDR3 is 14 amino acids. Germline V gene lookup returns CDR1 SNHLY and CDR2 FYNNEI. V trimming: 8 bases; J trimming: 9 bases; junction bases outside the gene matches: 8. The CDR3: CASSLAGGLGEQFF. Here the CDR3 DNA reads TGTGCCAGCTCCCTAGCGGGGGGGCTCGGTGAGCAGTTCTTC.